This TCR beta chain was retrieved from a study of CD8 T cells in Susac syndrome. When the RNA was reverse transcribed, random hexamers were used with an input of roughly 0.45 to 1 ug. Amplification of TCR beta CDR3 used immunoSEQ multiplex PCR across 54 Vbeta and 13 Jbeta. One entry per CDR3 protein, called by TCRdb with MiXCR from the immunoSEQ multiplex PCR reads. This table has 95,000 to 150,000 distinct CDR3 sequences, 90% to 95% appearing once. Sequencing of TCR beta was undertaken in CD8+ and CD4+ T cells derived from blood. Healthy donors, matched for age and sex, constituted the control group. In contrast to the negatively isolated CD8+ and CD4+ T cells, TEMRA cells were FACS-enriched. This TCR was sampled from a human donor in good health. The sequencing input was CD4+ T cells from PBMCs.

The CDR3: CASSWGQSTDTQYF. Written as DNA, the CDR3 is TGTGCCAGCAGCTGGGGACAAAGCACAGATACGCAGTATTTT. The chain has TRBV5-4 and TRBJ2-3; a possible D gene is TRBD1 (6 bases). Germline CDR1 is SGHNT and CDR2 is YYREEE (reference sequence). CDR3 length equals 14 residues. V lost 3 bases and J 0 bases, leaving 8 bases between the germline ends.